These T cell receptor beta chains were read from a single sample in a study of OX40 agonist ivuxolimab in advanced cancers. The method was immunoSEQ multiplex PCR; TCRdb's version includes in-frame clones alone and lacks a portion of them. The sample records 82,000 or so clones, approximately 92% being singletons. The sequencing used CD4+ or CD8+ T cells sorted from blood, collected in a trial of the OX40 agonist ivuxolimab. Every receptor here comes from an adult with an advanced solid tumor such as melanoma, head and neck, liver or kidney cancer. Both conserved end residues are part of each CDR3. The D gene is left open where the match is weak. Only some rows state a clone size, as once, few, many or a class for expanded clones.

d_call j_call v_call clone_size cdr3_aa cdr3_nt
- TRBJ2-7 TRBV18 - CASSPRTANSYEQYF TGTGCCAGCTCACCTCGGACAGCGAACTCCTACGAGCAGTACTTC
TRBD1 TRBJ1-2 TRBV18 - CASSQSGTGNYGYTF TGTGCCAGCTCACAGTCCGGGACAGGGAACTATGGCTACACCTTC
- TRBJ2-7 TRBV14 - CASSGHGRSYEQYF TGTGCCAGCAGCGGACATGGACGGTCCTACGAGCAGTACTTC
- TRBJ2-3 TRBV5-1 - CASSPQVSTDTQYF TGCGCCAGCAGCCCACAGGTTAGCACAGATACGCAGTATTTT
TRBD1 TRBJ1-4 TRBV11-3 - CASSQKGQATNEKLFF TGTGCCAGCAGCCAAAAGGGACAGGCAACTAATGAAAAACTGTTTTTT
- TRBJ2-5 TRBV30 - CAWSRTASYQETQYF TGTGCCTGGAGTCGGACAGCCAGCTACCAAGAGACCCAGTACTTC
- TRBJ2-6 TRBV30 - CAREISGANVLTF TGTGCCCGTGAAATCTCTGGGGCCAACGTCCTGACTTTC
TRBD2 TRBJ2-2 TRBV6-1 few CASSARQSGRASTGELFF TGTGCCAGCAGTGCCAGACAGAGCGGGAGGGCCAGCACCGGGGAGCTGTTTTTT
- TRBJ2-2 TRBV18 - CASSPLEGAGELFF TGTGCCAGCTCACCACTGGAGGGAGCCGGGGAGCTGTTTTTT
- TRBJ2-5 TRBV20-1 - CSARGGETQYF TGCAGTGCTAGAGGGGGTGAGACCCAGTACTTC
TRBD1 TRBJ2-2 TRBV15 - CATSRGQGATTGELFF TGTGCCACCAGCAGAGGACAGGGGGCGACCACCGGGGAGCTGTTTTTT